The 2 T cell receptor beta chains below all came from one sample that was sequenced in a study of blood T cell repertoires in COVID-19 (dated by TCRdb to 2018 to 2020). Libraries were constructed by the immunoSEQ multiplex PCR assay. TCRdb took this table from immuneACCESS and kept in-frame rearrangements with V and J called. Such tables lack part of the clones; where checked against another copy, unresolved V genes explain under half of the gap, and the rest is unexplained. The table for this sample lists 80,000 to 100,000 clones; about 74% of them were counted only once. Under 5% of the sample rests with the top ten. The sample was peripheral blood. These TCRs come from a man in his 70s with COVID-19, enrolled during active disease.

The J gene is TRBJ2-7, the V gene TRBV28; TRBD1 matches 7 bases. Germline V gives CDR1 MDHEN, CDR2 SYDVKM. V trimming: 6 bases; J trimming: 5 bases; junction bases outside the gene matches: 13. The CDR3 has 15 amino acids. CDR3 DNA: TGTGCCAGCAGACCGACAGGGAAAAATTTTAACGAGCAGTACTTC. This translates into CASRPTGKNFNEQYF.

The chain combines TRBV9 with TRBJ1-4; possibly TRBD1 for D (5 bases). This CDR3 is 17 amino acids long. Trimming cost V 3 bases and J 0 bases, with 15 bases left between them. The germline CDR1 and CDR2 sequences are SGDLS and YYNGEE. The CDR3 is CASSGGRDSSTNEKLFF. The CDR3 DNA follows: TGTGCCAGCAGCGGGGGGAGGGATTCGTCAACTAATGAAAAACTGTTTTTT.